The subject of this entry is one T cell receptor beta chain. Its antigen is as yet unknown. The sample belongs to a study of cytomegalovirus exposure and HLA in healthy donors. V lost 6 bases, J lost 6 bases, and 6 bases stayed unmatched. The CDR3 is 15 residues long. Per the germline V gene, CDR1 is SNHLY and CDR2 is FYNNEI. Primers for the PCR totalled 60 Vbeta and 13 Jbeta. The data were produced by immunoSEQ multiplex PCR, yet TCRdb's version contains in-frame clones alone and is incomplete. The table includes 220,000 or so clones, roughly 84% detected once. Whole-study results and caveats: V segments that were indistinguishable, TRBV6-2 and TRBV6-3 among them, were omitted from analysis. TCR beta V- and J-gene trimming was later associated with a missense DCLRE1C variant. While the bulk of TCR sequences proved rare, some public TCRs turned up in many donors.

Material for sequencing was PBMCs. This chain joins TRBV2 and TRBJ2-2; 11 bases agree with TRBD2. This clonotype originated in a man aged 45-60 years in good health and CMV-seronegative. The CDR3 sequence: CASRVLAGVAGELFF. CDR3 nucleotides: TGTGCCAGCAGAGTACTAGCGGGAGTTGCCGGGGAGCTGTTTTTT. The entire variable domain, with the rest obtained from reference TRBV2 and TRBJ2-2, is as follows: EPEVTQTPSHQVTQMGQEVILRCVPISNHLYFYWYRQILGQKVEFLVSFYNNEISEKSEIFDDQFSVERPDGSNFTLKIRSTKLEDSAMYFCASRVLAGVAGELFFGEGSRLTVL.